One and the same sample provided the 21 T cell receptor beta chains below, sequenced in a study of CD8 T cells in Susac syndrome. With random hexamers, reverse transcription was performed on about 0.45 to 1 ug of RNA. One entry per CDR3 protein, called by TCRdb with MiXCR from the immunoSEQ multiplex PCR reads. The table records some 180,000 distinct CDR3 sequences, roughly 94% of them present only once. The source material was CD4+ T cells from PBMCs. These receptors all come from a human donor in good health.

This sequence joins TRBV5-1 and TRBJ2-5; a weak D match, TRBD2 (7 bases). Germline values: CDR1 SGHRS, CDR2 YFSETQ. The CDR3 has 15 residues. V lost 4 bases and J lost 1, with 14 bases in between. The CDR3: CASSPGGSLQETQYF. In nucleotides, the CDR3 is TGCGCCAGCAGCCCGGGGGGCAGTCTCCAAGAGACCCAGTACTTC. Filled out from reference TRBV5-1 and TRBJ2-5, the complete variable domain reads KAGVTQTPRYLIKTRGQQVTLSCSPISGHRSVSWYQQTPGQGLQFLFEYFSETQRNKGNFPGRFSGRQFSNSRSEMNVSTLELGDSALYLCASSPGGSLQETQYFGPGTRLLVL.

The chain joins TRBV28 to TRBJ2-7; 7 bases agree with TRBD2. CDR1 and CDR2 from the germline V gene are MDHEN and SYDVKM. This CDR3 has 13 amino acids. Trimming removed 8 bases from V and 4 bases from J; junction bases left unmatched: 8. Written as DNA, the CDR3 is TGTGCCAGCCGGGACTACAACGTTTACGAGCAGTACTTC. Its translation: CASRDYNVYEQYF.

As to this clonotype: Sequence at one end of the junction differs from germline and may be a read error. This chain connects TRBV3-1 to TRBJ2-7, with D perhaps matching TRBD2 (5 bases). CDR1 LGHDT and CDR2 YNNKEL come from the germline V gene (reference sequence). CDR3 length equals 14 residues. The DNA for the CDR3 is TGTGCCAGCAACCAAGAGGGATTTACGTACGAGCAGTACTTC. Translating it yields CASNQEGFTYEQYF.

V and J are TRBV2 and TRBJ2-1, with a tentative D call TRBD2 (5 bases). V was cut by 7 bases and J by 5 bases, with 12 bases left in between. CDR3 length equals 13 residues. The V gene's germline CDR1 is SNHLY and CDR2 FYNNEI. For the CDR3, the DNA is TGTGCCAGCAACGAGCGGAGAAACAATGAGCAGTTCTTC. Residues: CASNERRNNEQFF.

The chain combines TRBV7-2 with TRBJ2-2; D is uncertain. There are 16 residues in the CDR3. V dropped 1 base and J dropped 1 base, with 10 bases sitting between them. Germline loops: CDR1 SGHTA, CDR2 FQGNSA. The CDR3 region is CASSLGSERNTGELFF. CDR3 DNA sequence: TGTGCCAGCAGCTTAGGTTCGGAGCGGAACACCGGGGAGCTGTTTTTT. The full variable domain, rest sourced from reference TRBV7-2 and TRBJ2-2, is GAGVSQSPSNKVTEKGKDVELRCDPISGHTALYWYRQSLGQGLEFLIYFQGNSAPDKSGLPSDRFSAERTGGSVSTLTIQRTQQEDSAVYLCASSLGSERNTGELFFGEGSRLTVL.

This clonotype came up once. The genes are TRBV7-9 and TRBJ2-4; D gene ambiguous. The CDR3 contains 14 residues. Deletions cut 5 bases from V and 8 bases from J, with 16 bases between. The germline gives CDR1 SEHNR, CDR2 FQNEAQ (reference sequence). The CDR3 region is CASSPIRGWDIQYF. DNA of the CDR3: TGTGCCAGCAGCCCAATTCGAGGCTGGGACATTCAGTACTTC.

This chain joins TRBV24-1 and TRBJ1-4; TRBD1 is a possible D gene (6 bases). This CDR3 has 15 amino acids. Looked up from germline, CDR1 is KGHDR and CDR2 is SFDVKD. The V gene lost 5 bases and the J gene lost 8 bases, with 17 bases spanning the gap. CDR3 in amino acids: CATSVGGGSDEKLFF. For the CDR3, the DNA is TGTGCCACCAGTGTCGGAGGGGGAAGTGACGAAAAACTGTTTTTT.

This chain uses TRBV30 with TRBJ2-1; D not resolved. V was pared by 1 base and J by 0 bases, with 19 bases between. The CDR3 sequence is 18 residues long. Germline V lookup: CDR1 GTSNPN, CDR2 SVGIG (reference sequence). The CDR3 DNA follows: TGTGCCTGGAGTGGGGCTAGATCGACTCTACACTCCTACAATGAGCAGTTCTTC. Translating gives CAWSGARSTLHSYNEQFF.

The chain links TRBV5-1 to TRBJ2-1; 11 nucleotides agree with TRBD2. Germline V gives CDR1 SGHRS, CDR2 YFSETQ. The CDR3 is 16 amino acids. J lost 4 bases, V lost 4 bases, and 7 bases had no gene match. The CDR3 reads CASSAGTSGQYNEQFF. CDR3 nucleotides: TGCGCCAGCAGCGCCGGGACTAGCGGACAGTACAATGAGCAGTTCTTC.

This chain joins TRBV18 and TRBJ1-2; 7 bases align to TRBD1. CDR1 is KGHSH and CDR2 is LQKENI in the germline V gene. J gave up 2 bases and V 3 bases, and 3 bases lay outside the gene matches. The CDR3 runs 14 residues. The CDR3 protein is CASSPTGQNYGYTF. For the CDR3, the DNA is TGTGCCAGCTCACCGACGGGACAGAACTATGGCTACACCTTC.

The chain has TRBV29-1 and TRBJ2-3; tentative D call: TRBD2 (5 bases). Trimming cost V 5 bases and J 2 bases, with 20 bases left between them. CDR3 length: 16 amino acids. The germline gives CDR1 SQVTM, CDR2 ANQGSEA. CDR3 DNA sequence: TGCAGCGTTCTCCTTTTGAGGGCGGGTGCCACAGATACGCAGTATTTT. It yields the protein CSVLLLRAGATDTQYF.

The genes are TRBV30 and TRBJ2-7; 14 nucleotides align to TRBD2. The CDR3 length is 15 residues. Per the germline V gene, CDR1 is GTSNPN and CDR2 is SVGIG (reference sequence). The trim removed 2 bases at V and 4 bases at J, leaving 4 bases unmatched. The CDR3 sequence is CAWSPGTSGSYEQYF. As DNA, the CDR3 is TGTGCCTGGAGTCCTGGGACTAGCGGGAGTTACGAGCAGTACTTC.

The chain couples TRBV29-1 to TRBJ2-7; 8 bases map to TRBD2. CDR3 length: 13 residues. CDR1 SQVTM and CDR2 ANQGSEA come from the germline V gene. Trimming at V came to 1 base and at J to 6 bases, leaving 5 bases not matched to a gene. The CDR3 here is CSVEGSGVLEQYF. CDR3 in DNA: TGCAGCGTTGAAGGTAGCGGGGTGCTCGAGCAGTACTTC.

A note on this clonotype: Mismatch with germline at one junction end may stem from a read error. The chain combines TRBV4-3 with TRBJ2-6, with D uncertain. CDR1 is LGHNA, CDR2 YSLEER, per germline. The CDR3 runs 15 residues. This CDR3 reads CASSQAVSRANVLTF. For the CDR3, the DNA is TGCGCCAGCAGCCAAGCAGTCTCTAGGGCCAACGTCCTGACTTTC.

The V call is TRBV9, the J call TRBJ2-3, with TRBD1 identical over 8 bases. From germline, CDR1 is SGDLS and CDR2 YYNGEE. This CDR3 is built from 16 residues. Trimming cost V 8 bases and J 1 base; bases outside gene matches: 12. CDR3 in DNA: TGTGCCAGTACCACCTGGGAGACAGGGGGCACAGATACGCAGTATTTT. This encodes CASTTWETGGTDTQYF.

CDR3 DNA: TGTGCCAGCAGTTACGGGACTAGCGGTTACCAAGAGACCCAGTACTTC. The encoded protein is CASSYGTSGYQETQYF. J is TRBJ2-5 and V is TRBV6-2 or TRBV6-3; 11 nucleotides line up with TRBD2. V shed 2 bases and J 0 bases; nucleotides not matched to a gene: 2. The CDR3 runs to 16 residues. Germline V gives CDR1 MNHEY, CDR2 SVGEGT.

The CDR3 loop is CSVALAGAYNEQFF. The CDR3 DNA is TGCAGCGTTGCCCTAGCGGGAGCCTACAATGAGCAGTTCTTC. The chain uses TRBV29-1 and TRBJ2-1; 10 nucleotides match TRBD2. Per the germline V gene, CDR1 is SQVTM and CDR2 is ANQGSEA. The CDR3 loop spans 14 amino acids. The V gene end was trimmed by 4 bases and the J gene end by 2 bases; junction bases not matched to a gene: 2.

The chain employs TRBV29-1 and TRBJ2-1; TRBD2 matches 7 bases. The trim removed 7 bases at V and 8 bases at J, leaving 8 bases unmatched. Germline V gives CDR1 SQVTM, CDR2 ANQGSEA. The CDR3 covers 12 residues. CDR3 loop: CSGVAGQYEQFF. The CDR3 DNA is TGCAGCGGGGTAGCGGGTCAGTATGAGCAGTTCTTC.

V gene TRBV30 combines with J gene TRBJ1-5; weak D call: TRBD1 (6 bases). The V end lost 4 bases, the J end lost 3 bases, and 10 bases lay between the germline ends. The germline V gene has CDR1 GTSNPN and CDR2 SVGIG (reference sequence). The CDR3 loop spans 13 amino acids. CDR3 coding DNA: TGTGCCTGGATGAAGGGGGACAATCAGCCCCAGCATTTT. It codes for CAWMKGDNQPQHF.

This chain uses TRBV7-3 with TRBJ2-3; a weak D match, TRBD1 (5 bases). This CDR3 has 15 residues. Germline lookup yields CDR1 SGHTA and CDR2 FQGTGA. The V end lost 5 bases, the J end lost 4 bases, and 16 bases lay between the germline ends. CDR3 nucleotide sequence: TGTGCCAGCAGCCCGTTCCCCAGGGAATCAGATACGCAGTATTTT. Protein sequence: CASSPFPRESDTQYF.

This sequence joins TRBV29-1 and TRBJ2-1, with a possible D match to TRBD2 (6 bases). Deletions cut 4 bases from V and 7 bases from J, with 11 bases between. The CDR3 contains 12 residues. The V gene's germline CDR1 is SQVTM and CDR2 ANQGSEA. The CDR3 region has the DNA TGCAGCGTTGTACGGGAGAATAATGAGCAGTTCTTC. Protein sequence: CSVVRENNEQFF.